These 5 T cell receptor beta chains share one sample of origin, sequenced in a study of cytomegalovirus exposure and HLA in healthy donors. PCR primers comprised 60 Vbeta and 13 Jbeta primers. Method: immunoSEQ multiplex PCR; TCRdb's copy keeps in-frame clones and lacks some. Of 100,000 to 150,000 clones listed, about three quarters are singletons. The sequenced sample consisted of PBMCs. These receptors originate from a man aged 50-59 years in good health and CMV-seronegative.

V and J are TRBV29-1 and TRBJ2-2; no firm D call. CDR3 length: 13 residues. Germline CDR1 and CDR2: SQVTM and ANQGSEA. V lost 8 bases, J lost 3 bases, and 13 bases lay in between. CDR3 DNA: TGCAGCTATTCAGGAACCCACACCGGGGAGCTGTTTTTT. It translates to CSYSGTHTGELFF.

The CDR3 loop is CASSLRQGSLQETQYF. For the CDR3, the DNA is TGTGCCAGTAGCCTAAGACAGGGGAGCCTCCAAGAGACCCAGTACTTC. The chain is built from TRBV19 and TRBJ2-5; TRBD1 matches at 8 bases. This CDR3 has 16 residues. V dropped 6 bases and J dropped 1; count of bases not matched to a gene: 10. Germline V gene lookup returns CDR1 LNHDA and CDR2 SQIVND (reference sequence).

In the case of this clone: A junction end diverges from the germline sequence, so it may reflect a read error. The sample holds other DNA sequences that translate to the same CDR3. The chain links TRBV11-2 to TRBJ2-3, with 8 nucleotides matching TRBD2. The CDR3 extends over 15 amino acids. CDR1 is SGHAT, CDR2 FQNNGV, per germline. This CDR3 is CASSFSGAFTDTQYF. The CDR3 DNA reads TGTGCCAGCAGCTTTAGCGGGGCCTTCACAGACACGCAGTATTTT.

V is TRBV7-2 and J is TRBJ2-5; 7 bases align to TRBD1. V dropped 5 bases and J dropped 5; count of bases not matched to a gene: 11. Germline values: CDR1 SGHTA, CDR2 FQGNSA. The CDR3 contains 15 residues. The CDR3 DNA reads TGTGCCAGCAGCGGCCGAGGGGGCCTGTGGGAGACCCAGTACTTC. It is translated as CASSGRGGLWETQYF.

This clone has only a few counts. The chain joins TRBV6-4 to TRBJ2-5; 7 bases fit TRBD2. The trim removed 0 bases at V and 2 bases at J, leaving 3 bases unmatched. The V gene's germline CDR1 is MRHNA and CDR2 SNTAGT. CDR3 length: 15 residues. Here the CDR3 reads CASSDSPGGQETQYF. CDR3 sequence (DNA): TGTGCCAGCAGTGACTCACCGGGGGGACAAGAGACCCAGTACTTC.